The clone carrying this T cell receptor (beta chain) was seen ten or more times. Antigen specificity is unknown. TCR beta CDR3 sequences were amplified from RNA transcripts. The HTBI primer set drove a first-round RT-PCR of the TCR CDR3. TCRdb analysed the multiplex PCR reads with MiXCR anew, one entry per CDR3 protein. The sample contains approximately 400,000 distinct CDR3 sequences, 15% to 20% of which appear only once. Trimming took off 2 bases at V and 4 bases at J, with 13 bases between the two ends. Germline V gene lookup returns CDR1 SGDLS and CDR2 YYNGEE. The CDR3 spans 14 residues. This entry is derived from a study of T cells in Graves' hyperthyroidism and ophthalmopathy. Notes on the study in general: In simple terms, a model built on 13 V-J features told ophthalmopathy apart from stable hyperthyroidism.

The TCR originated in a woman younger than 30 with Graves' hyperthyroidism. The chain uses TRBV9 and TRBJ2-7, with a tentative D call TRBD2 (5 bases). The sample taken for sequencing was blood. The CDR3 spells CASSVKSTGYEQYF. The CDR3 DNA is TGTGCCAGCAGCGTCAAGTCGACGGGGTACGAGCAGTACTTC.